A selection of T cell receptor beta chains follows, all from one sample in a study of blood T cell repertoires in COVID-19. Measured with immunoSEQ multiplex PCR; TCRdb has only the in-frame clones, and not every one. The table lists around 380,000 clones, 70% to 90% of them singletons. Material: PBMCs or T cells enriched from blood (not recorded which). The receptors shown here come from a man aged 25-45 years who had recovered from COVID-19. The conserved cysteine and the conserved F or W are not part of the CDR3 here. Each record gives: CDR3 protein, J gene, V gene.

CDR3: SASQGWDSPLH; J: TRBJ1-6; V: TRBV20-1
CDR3: ASRTRQDVGSGYT; J: TRBJ1-2; V: TRBV6-5
CDR3: AISEDREGSNQPQH; J: TRBJ1-5; V: TRBV10-3
CDR3: ASSLAGGDRFLNTEAF; J: TRBJ1-1; V: TRBV5-8
CDR3: ASSQGRGQATEAF; J: TRBJ1-1; V: TRBV3-1/TRBV3-2
CDR3: ASSYGLPHNEQF; J: TRBJ2-1; V: TRBV5-1
CDR3: ASSEKGQGHLLAGYT; J: TRBJ1-2; V: TRBV9
CDR3: ASSGGYPGELF; J: TRBJ2-2; V: TRBV11-3
CDR3: ASRSGGAADTQY; J: TRBJ2-3; V: TRBV6-5
CDR3: ASSRLSEEPQH; J: TRBJ1-5; V: TRBV7-2
CDR3: ASSLAANYGYT; J: TRBJ1-2; V: TRBV12-3/TRBV12-4
CDR3: ANLRDRGGSSSYNSPLH; J: TRBJ1-6; V: TRBV24-1
CDR3: ASSLAPGGGTGELF; J: TRBJ2-2; V: TRBV5-1
CDR3: ASSIRLEKLF; J: TRBJ1-4; V: TRBV28
CDR3: ASSKQGLQPQH; J: TRBJ1-5; V: TRBV7-2
CDR3: ASRYFVSGVREQY; J: TRBJ2-7; V: TRBV6-5
CDR3: ASSSLTQGGNQPQH; J: TRBJ1-5; V: TRBV7-9
CDR3: ASRRAITTYEQY; J: TRBJ2-7; V: TRBV6-5
CDR3: ASSLRPVSGVDYGYT; J: TRBJ1-2; V: TRBV5-8
CDR3: ASSDFDRAYEQY; J: TRBJ2-7; V: TRBV25-1
CDR3: ASSLVSGNSNQPQH; J: TRBJ1-5; V: TRBV7-2
CDR3: ASSLSAGANTEAF; J: TRBJ1-1; V: TRBV27
CDR3: ASSQVSGAQIYGYT; J: TRBJ1-2; V: TRBV4-1
CDR3: ASSWTSGEWTGELF; J: TRBJ2-2; V: TRBV5-1
CDR3: ASNRAAQPQH; J: TRBJ1-5; V: TRBV19
CDR3: ATLRGRNTIY; J: TRBJ1-3; V: TRBV24-1
CDR3: ASSQDPPAGGDTEAF; J: TRBJ1-1; V: TRBV4-2
CDR3: ASSLAGQGIYGYT; J: TRBJ1-2; V: TRBV5-4
CDR3: ASSIPGTVNEKLF; J: TRBJ1-4; V: TRBV19
CDR3: ATSDSSGGSTDTQY; J: TRBJ2-3; V: TRBV24-1
CDR3: ASSFEFTDEQF; J: TRBJ2-1; V: TRBV11-3
CDR3: ASSPAGGETQY; J: TRBJ2-5; V: TRBV2
CDR3: ASSGGGASVYEQF; J: TRBJ2-1; V: TRBV5-4
CDR3: AWSEGTGGPNQPQH; J: TRBJ1-5; V: TRBV30
CDR3: ASSSTEKLNEKLF; J: TRBJ1-4; V: TRBV7-9
CDR3: ASSPPGTGTNTQY; J: TRBJ2-3; V: TRBV18
CDR3: ATSSPMGAGYT; J: TRBJ1-2; V: TRBV15
CDR3: ASSAGLAAYEQY; J: TRBJ2-7; V: TRBV7-2
CDR3: ASSIFGESKQETQY; J: TRBJ2-5; V: TRBV19
CDR3: ASRGGVGTEAF; J: TRBJ1-1; V: TRBV9
CDR3: ASSQGWSEETQY; J: TRBJ2-5; V: TRBV14
CDR3: ASSLTSGGTGETQY; J: TRBJ2-5; V: TRBV28
CDR3: ASSDFRGQNQPQH; J: TRBJ1-5; V: TRBV2